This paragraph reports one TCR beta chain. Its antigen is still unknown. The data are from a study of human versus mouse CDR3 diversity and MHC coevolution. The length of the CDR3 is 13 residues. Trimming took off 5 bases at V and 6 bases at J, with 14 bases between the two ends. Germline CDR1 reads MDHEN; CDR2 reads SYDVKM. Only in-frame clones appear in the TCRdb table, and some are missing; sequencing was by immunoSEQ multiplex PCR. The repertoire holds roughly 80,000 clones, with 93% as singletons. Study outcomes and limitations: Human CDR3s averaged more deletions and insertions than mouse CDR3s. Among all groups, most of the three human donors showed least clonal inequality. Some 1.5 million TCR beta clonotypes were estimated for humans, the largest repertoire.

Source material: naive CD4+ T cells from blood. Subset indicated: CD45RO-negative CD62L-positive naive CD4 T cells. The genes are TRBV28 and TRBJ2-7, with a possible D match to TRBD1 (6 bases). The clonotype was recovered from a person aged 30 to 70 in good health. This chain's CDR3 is CASSIGTTGEQYF. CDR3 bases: TGTGCCAGCAGTATTGGGACAACGGGCGAGCAGTACTTC.